Below, 17 T cell receptor beta chains from the same sample are listed, as sequenced in a study of Tregs in tolerant kidney transplant recipients (dated by TCRdb to about 2019). Libraries came from the immunoSEQ multiplex PCR assay. In TCRdb, the immuneACCESS table is reduced to in-frame sequences with V and J assigned. These tables do not hold every clone; where another copy was compared, an unresolved V gene accounts for under half, and the others remain unexplained. This sample's table carries more than 30,000 clones. The ten largest clones capture 13% to 15% of the sample. Reading the label with the study, this specimen's time point is: blood sample drawn before combined kidney and bone marrow transplant. The sample here was CD8+ T cells from blood, taken before the transplant. The receptors derive from a human donor who received a combined kidney and bone marrow transplant.

As concerns this clone: The read ends 3 residues early relative to the CDR3; the germline J gene fills the gap. V and J are TRBV20-1 and TRBJ2-1; possible D gene TRBD2, 6 bases. The CDR3 covers 15 residues. Germline CDR1 reads DFQATT; CDR2 reads SNEGSKA (reference sequence). The V gene lost 6 bases and the J gene lost 5 bases, with 20 bases spanning the gap. Incomplete CDR3 DNA: TGCAGTGCGATAACGCCGGGACTTCCCCACAATGAG. Protein sequence: CSAITPGLPHNE. The entire CDR3 sequence reads CSAITPGLPHNEQFF.

In the case of this clone: The CDR3 is cut off 3 residues early in the read; its end comes from the germline J gene. The chain joins TRBV4-2 to TRBJ2-1; 7 positions match TRBD2. Germline lookup yields CDR1 LGHNA and CDR2 YNFKEQ. Losses at the gene ends were 0 bases for V and 4 bases for J; bases not matched to a gene: 9. The CDR3 sequence is 17 residues long. The DNA read from the CDR3 is TGTGCCAGCAGCCAAGACTCCGCGGGAGTGGGTTACAATGAG. It yields the protein CASSQDSAGVGYNE. The full CDR3 is CASSQDSAGVGYNEQFF.

Of note for this clone: The CDR3 goes on 3 residues after the read ends, and that part is filled in from the germline J gene. The chain combines TRBV20-1 with TRBJ2-7, with TRBD2 matching 7 bases. The germline V gene has CDR1 DFQATT and CDR2 SNEGSKA (reference sequence). With V trimmed by 1 base and J by 5 bases, 11 bases remained unmatched. The CDR3 consists of 15 residues. The CDR3 spells CSARGYPLADHEQYF. The CDR3 DNA, read in part, is TGCAGTGCTAGAGGGTACCCGCTAGCGGATCACGAG.

To note about this clone: The read is 3 residues too short to cover the CDR3 end, so that end is filled in from the germline J gene. The chain has TRBV5-5 and TRBJ1-1, with a possible D match to TRBD1 (5 bases). The CDR3 extends over 13 amino acids. Trimming removed 3 bases from V and 0 bases from J, with 6 bases in between. CDR1 and CDR2 (germline): SGHKS, YYEKEE (reference sequence). CDR3 bases read: TGTGCCAGCAGCTGGGGGGTGAACACTGAA. Its translation: CASSWGVNTE. The CDR3 reads in full as CASSWGVNTEAFF.

With regard to this clone: The CDR3 end is not reached by the read, which stops 3 residues before it; the germline J gene fills it in. J is TRBJ1-1 and V is TRBV29-1; 12 bases map to TRBD1. This CDR3 region has 15 residues. The V gene's germline CDR1 is SQVTM and CDR2 ANQGSEA. V lost 4 bases and J lost 0; bases outside the gene matches: 3. The DNA read from the CDR3 is TGCAGCGTTGGGTGGGACAGGGGGCTGAACACTGAA. As protein: CSVGWDRGLNTE. The entire CDR3 reads CSVGWDRGLNTEAFF.

A remark on this clone: At one boundary the junction diverges from the germline segment, which might be a read error. The read ends 3 residues early relative to the CDR3; the germline J gene fills the gap. The V call is TRBV4-2, the J call TRBJ1-2; D possibly corresponds to TRBD1 (6 bases). This CDR3 comprises 15 residues. The germline CDR1 and CDR2 sequences are LGHNA and YNFKEQ. The sequenced CDR3 bases are TGCGCCAGCAGCCAAGAACTCTGGACAGCCTATGGC. Translated: CASSQELWTAYG. The entire CDR3 sequence reads CASSQELWTAYGYTF.

Here the CDR3 reads CASSPPGYTEAFF. The sequenced CDR3 bases are TGTGCCAGCAGCCCCCCAGGGTACACTGAA. This sequence joins TRBV11-1 and TRBJ1-1; D might be TRBD1 (5 bases). From the germline J gene comes the end of the CDR3, since the read stops 3 residues before it. Germline V gene data show CDR1 as SGHAT and CDR2 as FQDESV (reference sequence). This CDR3 has 13 residues. V was trimmed by 5 bases and J by 3 bases, leaving 10 bases between them.

A word on this clone: The read ends 3 residues early relative to the CDR3; the germline J gene fills the gap. The V gene is TRBV19, the J gene TRBJ1-1; the match to TRBD1 covers 9 bases. Germline CDR1 LNHDA, CDR2 SQIVND (reference sequence). Germline trimming cut 7 bases from V and 5 bases from J; bases unmatched to any gene: 8. The length of the CDR3 is 14 residues. Partial CDR3 DNA: TGTGCCAGTAAAAACAGGGGGCTAGGAACTGAA. Encoded protein: CASKNRGLGTE. The full CDR3 protein is CASKNRGLGTEAFF.

To note about this clone: The CDR3 goes on 3 residues after the read ends, and that part is filled in from the germline J gene. This chain links TRBV19 with TRBJ1-1; D gene unclear. There are 15 residues in the CDR3. V lost 2 bases, J lost 1 base, and 11 bases lay in between. Germline loops: CDR1 LNHDA, CDR2 SQIVND (reference sequence). The CDR3 bases that were read are TGTGCCAGTAGTATATATTACGGGGAGAACACTGAA. Translated, it gives CASSIYYGENTE. The full CDR3 reads CASSIYYGENTEAFF.

About this clone itself: The read stops 3 residues short of the end of the CDR3; the missing end is completed from the germline J gene. This chain uses TRBV2 with TRBJ2-3; TRBD2 might be the D (5 bases). The CDR3 sequence is 13 residues long. Germline CDR1 SNHLY, CDR2 FYNNEI. The V end lost 4 bases, the J end lost 4 bases, and 9 bases lay between the germline ends. The CDR3 reads CASSVLAADTQYF. The sequenced part of the CDR3 DNA is TGTGCCAGCAGTGTTCTAGCCGCAGATACG.

Worth noting for this clone: The CDR3 is cut off 3 residues early in the read; its end comes from the germline J gene. The V gene is TRBV19, the J gene TRBJ2-1, with D possibly TRBD2 on 6 matching bases. CDR1 and CDR2 from the germline V gene are LNHDA and SQIVND (reference sequence). Trimming pared 6 bases from V and 6 bases from J, leaving 15 bases between. CDR3 size: 14 residues. The CDR3 region is CASSPWLASNEQFF. The CDR3 DNA, read in part, is TGTGCCAGTAGCCCGTGGCTAGCGTCCAATGAG.

Worth noting for this clone: With the read ending 3 residues before the CDR3 end, the germline J gene is used to fill in that end. The chain is built from TRBV2 and TRBJ2-1, with a tentative D call TRBD1 (5 bases). Germline V CDR1 and CDR2: SNHLY, FYNNEI. This CDR3 contains 19 residues. The V gene lost 6 bases and the J gene lost 1 base, with 25 bases spanning the gap. The sequenced part of the CDR3 DNA is TGTGCCAGCAGCGACCCAGGGTCCAACGACTTACTTTCCTACAATGAG. This encodes CASSDPGSNDLLSYNE. The whole CDR3 sequence is CASSDPGSNDLLSYNEQFF.

Points on this clone: The read terminates 3 residues before the CDR3 end, so the remaining end is supplied by the germline J gene. The chain carries TRBV7-6 and TRBJ1-2; 9 bases line up with TRBD1. The V and J ends lost 5 bases and 2 bases, in that order; junction bases with no gene match: 3. The CDR3 spans 14 residues. Per the germline V gene, CDR1 is SGHVS and CDR2 is FNYEAQ. Partial CDR3 DNA: TGTGCCAGCAGCCCCGGACAGGGGAACTATGGC. Encoded protein: CASSPGQGNYG. In full, the CDR3 is CASSPGQGNYGYTF.

This clone is deemed medium-sized (0.01 to 0.1%) by its frequency. The CDR3 sequence is CASQPGTGEGYEQYF. The part of the CDR3 DNA that was read is TGCGCCAGTCAACCGGGTACAGGGGAGGGGTACGAG. V gene TRBV4-1 combines with J gene TRBJ2-7; D tentatively reads TRBD1 or TRBD2 (7 bases each). The read terminates 3 residues ahead of where the CDR3 ends, so the germline J gene completes it. Trimming shortened V by 9 bases and J by 4 bases, and 22 bases separated the two germline ends. CDR3 size: 15 residues. Germline V CDR1 and CDR2: MGHRA, YSYEKL.

Notes on this clone: The read falls 3 residues short of the CDR3 end, and the missing part is taken from the germline J gene. This rearrangement joins TRBV5-6 to TRBJ1-1; D is perhaps TRBD1 (5 bases). Germline V CDR1 and CDR2: SGHDT, YYEEEE. The CDR3 loop spans 12 amino acids. With 5 bases removed from V and 5 bases from J, the gap between germline ends came to 10 bases. CDR3 bases read: TGTGCCAGCAGTGGGGGGAATACTGAA. Encoded protein: CASSGGNTE. In full, the CDR3 reads CASSGGNTEAFF.

As to this clone: The CDR3 goes on 3 residues after the read ends, and that part is filled in from the germline J gene. This chain links TRBV7-9 with TRBJ1-4; D not resolved. Germline assignment: CDR1 SEHNR and CDR2 FQNEAQ (reference sequence). V lost 5 bases to trimming and J lost 8 bases, with 9 bases between them. This CDR3 comprises 12 residues. The CDR3 region is CASSATGEKLFF. Incomplete CDR3 DNA: TGTGCCAGCAGCGCGACGGGGGAAAAA.

For this clone: Coverage ceases 3 residues before the CDR3 finishes, and the germline J gene fills in the end. This chain uses TRBV7-2 with TRBJ2-7; D gene ambiguous. Trimming took off 4 bases at V and 0 bases at J, with 13 bases between the two ends. Germline CDR1 SGHTA, CDR2 FQGNSA. The CDR3 covers 15 residues. CDR3 in amino acids: CASSSLGGSSYEQYF. CDR3 DNA (partial): TGTGCCAGCAGCTCCCTAGGCGGAAGCTCCTACGAG.